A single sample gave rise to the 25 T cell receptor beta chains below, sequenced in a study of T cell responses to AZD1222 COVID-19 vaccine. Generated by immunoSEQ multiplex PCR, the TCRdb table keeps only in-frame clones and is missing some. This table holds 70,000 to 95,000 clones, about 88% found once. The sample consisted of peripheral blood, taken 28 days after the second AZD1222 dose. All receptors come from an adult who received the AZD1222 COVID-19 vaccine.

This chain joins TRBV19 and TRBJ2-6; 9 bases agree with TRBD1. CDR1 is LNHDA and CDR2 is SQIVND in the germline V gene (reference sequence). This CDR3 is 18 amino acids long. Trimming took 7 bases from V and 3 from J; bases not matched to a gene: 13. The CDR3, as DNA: TGTGCCAGTACCCAATACAGGGGGCGGACCTATGGGGCCAACGTCCTGACTTTC. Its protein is CASTQYRGRTYGANVLTF.

CDR3 sequence reads: CASSYGGAGQPQHF. The CDR3 bases are TGTGCCAGCAGCTATGGGGGCGCGGGTCAGCCCCAGCATTTT. The chain combines TRBV6-5 with TRBJ1-5; possibly TRBD1 for D (6 bases). Germline loops: CDR1 MNHEY, CDR2 SVGAGI. V gave up 6 bases and J gave up 6 bases, with 15 bases separating them. CDR3 size: 14 residues.

DNA of the CDR3: TGTGCCAGCAGCCAAGGTCGGCAGCGGAACACTGAAGCTTTCTTT. It yields the protein CASSQGRQRNTEAFF. This rearrangement joins TRBV4-2 to TRBJ1-1; D is unresolved. The V gene's germline CDR1 is LGHNA and CDR2 YNFKEQ. The CDR3 is 15 amino acids. Trimming removed 1 base at V and 1 base at J, with 10 bases between.

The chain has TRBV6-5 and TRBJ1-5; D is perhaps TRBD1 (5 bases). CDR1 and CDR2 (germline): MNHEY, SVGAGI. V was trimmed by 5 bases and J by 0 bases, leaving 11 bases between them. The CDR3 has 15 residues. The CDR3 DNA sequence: TGTGCCAGCAGTCCGGGACCGTATAGCAATCAGCCCCAGCATTTT. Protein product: CASSPGPYSNQPQHF.

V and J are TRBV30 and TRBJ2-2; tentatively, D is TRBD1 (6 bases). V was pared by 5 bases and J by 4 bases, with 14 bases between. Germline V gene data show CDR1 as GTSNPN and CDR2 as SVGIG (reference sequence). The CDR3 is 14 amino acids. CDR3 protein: CAWGSQGSTGELFF. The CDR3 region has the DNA TGTGCCTGGGGGAGTCAGGGGAGCACCGGGGAGCTGTTTTTT.

CDR3 loop: CASSARGLLGYTF. In DNA form, the CDR3 reads TGTGCCAGCAGCGCCAGGGGGCTACTTGGCTACACCTTC. V and J are TRBV6-5 and TRBJ1-2, with 8 bases aligning to TRBD1. V was pared by 6 bases and J by 7 bases, with 7 bases of the junction left unmatched. This CDR3 region has 13 residues. Germline V gene lookup returns CDR1 MNHEY and CDR2 SVGAGI.

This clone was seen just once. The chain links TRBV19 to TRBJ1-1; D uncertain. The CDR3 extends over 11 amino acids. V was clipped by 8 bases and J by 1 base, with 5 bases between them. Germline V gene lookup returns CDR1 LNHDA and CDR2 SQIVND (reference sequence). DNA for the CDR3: TGTGCCAGTGGGTGGAACACTGAAGCTTTCTTT. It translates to CASGWNTEAFF.

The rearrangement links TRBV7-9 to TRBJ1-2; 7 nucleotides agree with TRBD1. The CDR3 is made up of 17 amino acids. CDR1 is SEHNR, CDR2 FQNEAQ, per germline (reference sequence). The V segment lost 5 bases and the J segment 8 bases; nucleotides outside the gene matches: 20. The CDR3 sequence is CASSPATLDRAHRGYTF. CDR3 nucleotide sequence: TGTGCCAGCAGCCCTGCGACCCTTGACAGGGCCCACCGGGGCTACACCTTC.

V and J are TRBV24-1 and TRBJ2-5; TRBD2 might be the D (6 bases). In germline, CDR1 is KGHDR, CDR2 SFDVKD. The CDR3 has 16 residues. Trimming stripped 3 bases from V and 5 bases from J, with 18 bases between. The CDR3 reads CATSDPRRGFRETQYF. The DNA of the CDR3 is TGTGCCACCAGTGATCCCCGGAGGGGTTTCAGGGAGACCCAGTACTTC.

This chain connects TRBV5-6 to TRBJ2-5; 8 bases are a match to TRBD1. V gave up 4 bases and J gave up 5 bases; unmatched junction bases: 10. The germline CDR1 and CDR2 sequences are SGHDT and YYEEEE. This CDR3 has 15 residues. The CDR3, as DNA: TGTGCCAGCAGCCTGGGGGACAGGATACGGGAGACCCAGTACTTC. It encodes CASSLGDRIRETQYF.

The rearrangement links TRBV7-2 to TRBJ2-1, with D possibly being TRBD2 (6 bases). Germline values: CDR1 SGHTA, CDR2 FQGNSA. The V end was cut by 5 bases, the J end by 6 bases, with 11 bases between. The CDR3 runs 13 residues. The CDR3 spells CASSGDFLNEQFF. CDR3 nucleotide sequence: TGTGCCAGCAGCGGGGACTTCCTCAATGAGCAGTTCTTC.

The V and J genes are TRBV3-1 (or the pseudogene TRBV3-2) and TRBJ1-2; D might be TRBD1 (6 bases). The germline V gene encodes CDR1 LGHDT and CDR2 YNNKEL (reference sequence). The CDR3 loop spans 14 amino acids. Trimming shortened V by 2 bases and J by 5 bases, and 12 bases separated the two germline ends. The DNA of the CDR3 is TGTGCCAGCAGCCAATCGACAGGACCATATGGCTACACCTTC. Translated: CASSQSTGPYGYTF.

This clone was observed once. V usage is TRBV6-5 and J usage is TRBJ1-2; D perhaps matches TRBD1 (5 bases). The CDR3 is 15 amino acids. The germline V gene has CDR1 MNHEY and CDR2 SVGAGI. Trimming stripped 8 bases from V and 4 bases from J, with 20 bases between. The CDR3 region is CASRGQGVASYGYTF. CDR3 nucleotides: TGTGCCAGCCGAGGGCAGGGCGTGGCGAGCTATGGCTACACCTTC.

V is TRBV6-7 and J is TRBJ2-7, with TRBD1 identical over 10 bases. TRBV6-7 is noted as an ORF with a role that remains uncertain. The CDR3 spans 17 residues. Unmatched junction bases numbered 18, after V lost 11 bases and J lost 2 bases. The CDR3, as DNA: TGTGCCGAACTCCGGGACAGGGGACTAATTGGGACCTACGAGCAGTACTTC. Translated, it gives CAELRDRGLIGTYEQYF.

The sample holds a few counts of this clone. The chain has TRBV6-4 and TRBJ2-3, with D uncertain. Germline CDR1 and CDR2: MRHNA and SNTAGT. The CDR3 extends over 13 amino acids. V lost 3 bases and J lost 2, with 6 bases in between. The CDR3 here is CASSDSDTDTQYF. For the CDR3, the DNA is TGTGCCAGCAGTGATTCGGACACAGATACGCAGTATTTT.

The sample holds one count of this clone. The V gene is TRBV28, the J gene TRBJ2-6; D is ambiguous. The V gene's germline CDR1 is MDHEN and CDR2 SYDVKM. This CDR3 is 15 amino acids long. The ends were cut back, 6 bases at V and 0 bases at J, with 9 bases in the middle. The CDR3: CASRTHSSGANVLTF. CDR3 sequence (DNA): TGTGCCAGCAGGACTCATAGCTCTGGGGCCAACGTCCTGACTTTC. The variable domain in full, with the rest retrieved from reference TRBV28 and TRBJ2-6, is DVKVTQSSRYLVKRTGEKVFLECVQDMDHENMFWYRQDPGLGLRLIYFSYDVKMKEKGDIPEGYSVSREKKERFSLILESASTNQTSMYLCASRTHSSGANVLTFGAGSRLTVL.

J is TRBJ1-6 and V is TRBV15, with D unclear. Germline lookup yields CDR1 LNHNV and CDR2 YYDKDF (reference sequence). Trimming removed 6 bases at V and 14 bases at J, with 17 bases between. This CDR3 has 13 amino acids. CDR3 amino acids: CATRPSLTRSLHF. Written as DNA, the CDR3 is TGTGCCACCAGACCGAGTCTTACGAGATCCCTCCACTTT.

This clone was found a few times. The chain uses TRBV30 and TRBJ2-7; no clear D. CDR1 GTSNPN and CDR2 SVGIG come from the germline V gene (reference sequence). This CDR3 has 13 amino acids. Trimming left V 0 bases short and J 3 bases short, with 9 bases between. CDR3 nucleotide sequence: TGTGCCTGGAGTGTAACTCGCTACTACGAGCAGTACTTC. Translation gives CAWSVTRYYEQYF.

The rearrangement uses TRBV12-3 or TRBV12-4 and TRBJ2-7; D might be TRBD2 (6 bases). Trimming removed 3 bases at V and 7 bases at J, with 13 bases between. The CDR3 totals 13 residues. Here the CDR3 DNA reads TGTGCCAGCAGTTTGCGATCTGGGGGGGAGCAGTACTTC. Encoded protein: CASSLRSGGEQYF.

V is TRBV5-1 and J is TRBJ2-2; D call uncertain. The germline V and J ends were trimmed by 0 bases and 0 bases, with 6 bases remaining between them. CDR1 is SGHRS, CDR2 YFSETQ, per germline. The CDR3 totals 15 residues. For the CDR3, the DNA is TGCGCCAGCAGCTTGGGGACCTCGAACACCGGGGAGCTGTTTTTT. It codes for CASSLGTSNTGELFF. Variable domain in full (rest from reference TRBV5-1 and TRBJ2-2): KAGVTQTPRYLIKTRGQQVTLSCSPISGHRSVSWYQQTPGQGLQFLFEYFSETQRNKGNFPGRFSGRQFSNSRSEMNVSTLELGDSALYLCASSLGTSNTGELFFGEGSRLTVL.

The DNA of the CDR3 is TGTGCCATCAGTGCATTAGCGGGAGGCCGGGGCACAGATACGCAGTATTTT. It yields the protein CAISALAGGRGTDTQYF. The rearrangement uses TRBV10-3 and TRBJ2-3, with TRBD2 matching over 10 bases. CDR3 size: 17 residues. CDR1 is ENHRY, CDR2 SYGVKD, per germline. V was pared by 4 bases and J by 1 base, with 8 bases of the junction left unmatched.

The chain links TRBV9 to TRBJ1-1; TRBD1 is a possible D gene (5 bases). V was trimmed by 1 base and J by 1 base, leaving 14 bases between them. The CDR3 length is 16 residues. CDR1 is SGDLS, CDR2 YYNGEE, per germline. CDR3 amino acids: CASSVPGQTRNTEAFF. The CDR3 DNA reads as TGTGCCAGCAGCGTACCCGGACAAACCCGGAACACTGAAGCTTTCTTT.

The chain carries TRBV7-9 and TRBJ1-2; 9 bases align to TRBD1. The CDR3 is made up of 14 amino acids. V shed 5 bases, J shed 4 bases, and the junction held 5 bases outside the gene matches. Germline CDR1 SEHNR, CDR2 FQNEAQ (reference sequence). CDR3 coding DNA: TGTGCCAGCAGCAAGGGACAGGGAAGCTATGGCTACACCTTC. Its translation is CASSKGQGSYGYTF.

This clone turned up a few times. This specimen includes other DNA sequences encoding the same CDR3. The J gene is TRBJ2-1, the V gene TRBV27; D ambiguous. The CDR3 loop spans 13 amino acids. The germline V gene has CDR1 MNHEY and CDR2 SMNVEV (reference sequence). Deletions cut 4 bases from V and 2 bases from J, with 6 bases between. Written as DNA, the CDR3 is TGTGCCAGCAGTTCTGAACCCTACAATGAGCAGTTCTTC. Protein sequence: CASSSEPYNEQFF.

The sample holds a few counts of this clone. In DNA form, the CDR3 reads TGCAGTGCTACTGATCCAGCGGGAGGCTCCTACAATGAGCAGTTCTTC. Residues: CSATDPAGGSYNEQFF. The V call is TRBV20-1, the J call TRBJ2-1, with 9 bases lining up with TRBD2. CDR1 and CDR2 from the germline V gene are DFQATT and SNEGSKA (reference sequence). CDR3 size: 16 residues. J gave up 0 bases and V 4 bases, and 7 bases lay outside the gene matches.